The clone carrying this T cell receptor (beta chain) was seen a handful of times. Prior to thyroid surgery, none of the patients had received any treatment. CDR3 size: 16 residues. V lost 1 base, J lost 10 bases, and 11 bases stayed unmatched. The germline V gene encodes CDR1 LNHNV and CDR2 YYDKDF (reference sequence). TCRdb re-called the PCR reads through MiXCR. The repertoire has tens of thousands of clones, roughly 20% of them found once; the top ten carry 3.5% to 5%. The data derive from a study of metastatic and nonmetastatic thyroid tumors. Background on the study: Repertoire data that came from the blood and tumor or nodule tissue of malignant and benign thyroid patients were compared.

The sequenced sample consisted of blood. The source of this sequence is a female donor with papillary thyroid cancer or a benign thyroid nodule (not recorded which). Some clones in this sample may be carry-over from other donors' samples. This sequence joins TRBV15 and TRBJ2-1; 9 bases fit TRBD2. The CDR3 sequence: CATSRALGLARTEQFF. CDR3 DNA sequence: TGTGCCACCAGCAGAGCCCTCGGACTAGCGCGAACCGAGCAGTTCTTC.